This TCR beta chain appears in the sequencing data of a study of naive and memory T cell subsets. This clonotype was seen a handful of times. Treatment here: skin biopsy from PPD injection site in Mantoux-positive individual. Cells were not sorted; total RNA input targeted about 1 to 1000 ng. Blood and skin TCR RNA was reverse transcribed with alpha and beta constant primers. The SP2 primer and nested alpha and beta constant region primers amplified ligated cDNA in four rounds. In TCRdb, the UMI-ligation and nested PCR reads were re-called with MiXCR into one record per CDR3 protein. The sample has 15,000 to 20,000 distinct CDR3 sequences; less than 9.5% are singletons. After removal of 2 bases from V and 3 bases from J, the junction contained 4 bases not matched to a gene. The CDR3 loop spans 14 amino acids. Germline V lookup: CDR1 GTSNPN, CDR2 SVGIG (reference sequence).

Sequencing used skin, obtained from a tuberculin skin test site. V usage is TRBV30 and J usage is TRBJ2-3; TRBD1 agrees at 8 bases. This TCR was sampled from an adult in good health. The CDR3 nucleotides are TGTGCCTGGAGTCTCAGGGGGCGGACAGATACGCAGTATTTT. It specifies CAWSLRGRTDTQYF.